The 5 T cell receptor beta chains below all came from one sample that was sequenced in a study of T-cell reconstitution after alpha-beta-depleted transplantation in children. Preparing the TCRbeta library involved the use of unique molecular identifiers. TCRdb re-called the PCR reads through MiXCR, storing one row per CDR3 protein. The profile shows a few hundred thousand distinct CDR3 sequences, about an eighth of them singletons. The sample consisted of PBMCs, taken from the stem cell graft. These receptor sequences come from a human donor who donated a stem cell graft to a child with Fanconi anemia.

The chain couples TRBV25-1 to TRBJ2-7; the D gene is possibly TRBD2 (6 bases). The CDR3 loop spans 14 amino acids. CDR1 MGHDK and CDR2 SYGVNS come from the germline V gene. V lost 7 bases and J 4 bases, leaving 17 bases between the germline ends. The DNA for the CDR3 is TGTGCCAGCACTGCGACCTGGGGGGAATACGAGCAGTACTTC. Its protein is CASTATWGEYEQYF.

There are a few counts of this clonotype. This chain connects TRBV5-1 to TRBJ1-1; D call uncertain. The CDR3 consists of 14 residues. Germline-derived CDR1 and CDR2 are SGHRS and YFSETQ. Between the trimmed V and J ends, which lost 3 bases and 0 bases, there was a span of 9 bases. The CDR3, as DNA: TGCGCCAGCAGCTCGGACGGGCTGAACACTGAAGCTTTCTTT. Encoded protein: CASSSDGLNTEAFF.

CDR3 sequence reads: CASSVGWDRTPWAAFF. The CDR3 DNA reads TGTGCCAGCAGCGTAGGTTGGGACAGAACCCCATGGGCAGCTTTCTTT. The chain links TRBV9 to TRBJ1-1; 7 nucleotides align to TRBD1. Germline V CDR1 and CDR2: SGDLS, YYNGEE. The CDR3 totals 16 residues. V lost 0 bases to trimming and J lost 10 bases; unmatched junction nucleotides: 15.

This CDR3 is CSASLGDGANVLTF. The DNA of the CDR3 is TGCAGTGCTAGTCTGGGAGATGGGGCCAACGTCCTGACTTTC. The V call is TRBV20-1, the J call TRBJ2-6; maybe TRBD2 (5 bases). Trimming removed 3 bases from V and 3 bases from J, with 9 bases in between. The CDR3 covers 14 residues. Germline CDR1 reads DFQATT; CDR2 reads SNEGSKA (reference sequence).

This clonotype was picked up many times. V usage is TRBV6-1 and J usage is TRBJ1-1; 7 bases align to TRBD1. The CDR3 runs 14 residues. V was pared by 8 bases and J by 5 bases, with 11 bases of the junction left unmatched. Germline V gene lookup returns CDR1 MNHNS and CDR2 SASEGT. This CDR3 reads CASSQGRGRTEAFF. The DNA for the CDR3 is TGTGCCAGCTCACAGGGGCGCGGTCGAACTGAAGCTTTCTTT.